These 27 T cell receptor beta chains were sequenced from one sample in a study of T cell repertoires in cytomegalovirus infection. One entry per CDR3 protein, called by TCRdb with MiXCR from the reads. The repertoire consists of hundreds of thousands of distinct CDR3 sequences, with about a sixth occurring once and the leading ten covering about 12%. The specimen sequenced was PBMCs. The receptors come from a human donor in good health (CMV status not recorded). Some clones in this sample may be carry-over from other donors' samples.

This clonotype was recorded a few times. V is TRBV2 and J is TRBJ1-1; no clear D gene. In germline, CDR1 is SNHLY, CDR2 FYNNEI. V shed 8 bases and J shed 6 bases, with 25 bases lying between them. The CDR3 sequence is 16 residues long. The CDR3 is CASPGFRLQEVAEAFF. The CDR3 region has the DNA TGTGCCAGCCCGGGTTTTCGGTTACAAGAGGTTGCTGAAGCTTTCTTT.

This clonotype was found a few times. The CDR3 is CASSYGGRQETQYF. The CDR3 nucleotides read TGTGCCAGCAGTTACGGGGGACGGCAAGAGACCCAGTACTTC. The V call is TRBV6-8, the J call TRBJ2-5; D is tentatively TRBD1 or TRBD2 (5 bases each). The CDR3 covers 14 residues. Looked up from germline, CDR1 is MNHGY and CDR2 is SAAAGT. Trimming removed 2 bases from V and 2 bases from J, with 9 bases in between.

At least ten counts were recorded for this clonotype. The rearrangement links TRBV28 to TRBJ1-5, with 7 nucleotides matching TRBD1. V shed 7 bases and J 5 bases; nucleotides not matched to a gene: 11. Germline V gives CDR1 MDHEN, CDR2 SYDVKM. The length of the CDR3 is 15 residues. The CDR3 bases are TGTGCCAGCACTAACCCAGGGGGAATACATCAGCCCCAGCATTTT. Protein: CASTNPGGIHQPQHF.

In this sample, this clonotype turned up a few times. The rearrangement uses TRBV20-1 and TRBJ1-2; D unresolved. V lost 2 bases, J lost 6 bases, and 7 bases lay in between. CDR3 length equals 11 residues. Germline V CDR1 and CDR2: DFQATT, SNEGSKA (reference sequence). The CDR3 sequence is CSARRLDGYTF. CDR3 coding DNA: TGCAGTGCTAGAAGGTTGGATGGCTACACCTTC.

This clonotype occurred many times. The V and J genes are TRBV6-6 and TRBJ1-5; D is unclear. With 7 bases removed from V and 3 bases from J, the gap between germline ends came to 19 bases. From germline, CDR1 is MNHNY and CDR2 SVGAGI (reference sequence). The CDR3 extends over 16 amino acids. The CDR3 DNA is TGTGCCAGCAAGAACCGGGCACCCTCTCTCAATCAGCCCCAGCATTTT. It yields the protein CASKNRAPSLNQPQHF.

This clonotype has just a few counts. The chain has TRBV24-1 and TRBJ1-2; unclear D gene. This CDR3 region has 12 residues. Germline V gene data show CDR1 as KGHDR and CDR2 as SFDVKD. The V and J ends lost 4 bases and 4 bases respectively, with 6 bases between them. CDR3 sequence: CATSERTYGYTF. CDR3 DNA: TGTGCCACCAGTGAAAGGACCTATGGCTACACCTTC.

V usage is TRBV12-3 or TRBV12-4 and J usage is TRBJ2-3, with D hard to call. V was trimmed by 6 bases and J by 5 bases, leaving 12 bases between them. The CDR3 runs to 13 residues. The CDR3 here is CASSQAKLDTQYF. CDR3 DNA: TGTGCCAGCAGCCAGGCGAAACTAGATACGCAGTATTTT.

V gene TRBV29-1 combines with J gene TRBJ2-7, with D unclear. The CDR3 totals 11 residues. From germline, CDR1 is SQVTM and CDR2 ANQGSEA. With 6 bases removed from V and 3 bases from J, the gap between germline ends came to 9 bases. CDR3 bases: TGCAGCGTCACAGATTTCTACGAGCAGTACTTC. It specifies CSVTDFYEQYF.

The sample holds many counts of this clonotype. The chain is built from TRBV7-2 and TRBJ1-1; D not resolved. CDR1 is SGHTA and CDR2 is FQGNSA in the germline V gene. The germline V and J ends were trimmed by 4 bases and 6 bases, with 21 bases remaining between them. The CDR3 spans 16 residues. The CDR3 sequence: CASSYPPGSYASEAFF. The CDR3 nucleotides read TGTGCCAGCAGCTACCCTCCCGGCAGTTACGCTTCTGAAGCTTTCTTT.

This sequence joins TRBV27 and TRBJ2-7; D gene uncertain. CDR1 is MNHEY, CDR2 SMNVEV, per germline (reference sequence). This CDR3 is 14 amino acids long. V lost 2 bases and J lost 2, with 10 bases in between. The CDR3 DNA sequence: TGTGCCAGCAGTTTACTTGACACCACCTACGAGCAGTACTTC. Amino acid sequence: CASSLLDTTYEQYF.

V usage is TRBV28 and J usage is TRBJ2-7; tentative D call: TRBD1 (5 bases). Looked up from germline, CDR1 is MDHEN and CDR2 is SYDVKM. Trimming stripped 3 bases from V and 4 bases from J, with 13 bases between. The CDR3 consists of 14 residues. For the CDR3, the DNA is TGTGCCAGCAGTTTGGACAACCAAGTTTACGAGCAGTACTTC. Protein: CASSLDNQVYEQYF. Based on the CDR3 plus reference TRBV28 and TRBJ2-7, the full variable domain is DVKVTQSSRYLVKRTGEKVFLECVQDMDHENMFWYRQDPGLGLRLIYFSYDVKMKEKGDIPEGYSVSREKKERFSLILESASTNQTSMYLCASSLDNQVYEQYFGPGTRLTVT.

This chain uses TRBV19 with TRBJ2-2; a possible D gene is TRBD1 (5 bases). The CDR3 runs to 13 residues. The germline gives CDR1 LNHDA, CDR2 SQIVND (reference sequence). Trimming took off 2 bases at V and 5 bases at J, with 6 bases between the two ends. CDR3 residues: CASSIQGTGELFF. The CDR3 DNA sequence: TGTGCCAGTAGTATACAGGGAACCGGGGAGCTGTTTTTT.

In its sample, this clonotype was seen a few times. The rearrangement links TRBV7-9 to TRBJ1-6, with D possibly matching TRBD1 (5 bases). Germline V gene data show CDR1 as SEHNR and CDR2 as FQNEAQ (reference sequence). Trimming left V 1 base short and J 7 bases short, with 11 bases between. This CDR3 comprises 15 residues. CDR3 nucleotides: TGTGCCAGCAGCTTAGGTGGGACGGAGAATTCACCCCTCCACTTT. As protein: CASSLGGTENSPLHF.

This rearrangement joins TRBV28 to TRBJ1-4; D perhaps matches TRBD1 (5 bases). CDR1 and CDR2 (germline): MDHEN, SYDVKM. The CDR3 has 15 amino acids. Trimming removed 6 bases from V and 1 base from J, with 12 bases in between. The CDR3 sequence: CASSGTVQTNEKLFF. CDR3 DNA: TGTGCCAGCAGCGGGACGGTGCAAACTAATGAAAAACTGTTTTTT.

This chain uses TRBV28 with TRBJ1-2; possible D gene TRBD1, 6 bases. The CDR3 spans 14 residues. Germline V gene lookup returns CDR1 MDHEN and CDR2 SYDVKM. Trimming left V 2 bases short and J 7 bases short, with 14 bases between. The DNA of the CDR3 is TGTGCCAGCAGTTTAAATTGGGGGGCGGGTGGCTACACCTTC. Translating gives CASSLNWGAGGYTF.

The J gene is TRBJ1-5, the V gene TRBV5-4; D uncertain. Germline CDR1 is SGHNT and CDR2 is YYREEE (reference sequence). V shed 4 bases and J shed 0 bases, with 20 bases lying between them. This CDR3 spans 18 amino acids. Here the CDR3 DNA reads TGTGCCAGCAGCCCGGGCAGTCTTACTCTTTATAGCAATCAGCCCCAGCATTTT. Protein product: CASSPGSLTLYSNQPQHF.

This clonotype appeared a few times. The CDR3 sequence: CASSLGGVKLYF. DNA for the CDR3: TGTGCCAGCAGTTTAGGGGGGGTTAAACTATACTTC. This chain links TRBV12-3 or TRBV12-4 with TRBJ2-7, with D perhaps TRBD2 (6 bases). V lost 1 base to trimming and J lost 13 bases, with 14 bases between them. The CDR3 runs to 12 residues.

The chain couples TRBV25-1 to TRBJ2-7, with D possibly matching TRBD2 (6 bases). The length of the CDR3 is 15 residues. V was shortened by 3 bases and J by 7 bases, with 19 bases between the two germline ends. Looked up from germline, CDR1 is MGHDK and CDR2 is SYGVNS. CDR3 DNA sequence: TGTGCCAGCAGTGACCATTCGGGACTCCTTTGGGAGCAGTACTTC. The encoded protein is CASSDHSGLLWEQYF.

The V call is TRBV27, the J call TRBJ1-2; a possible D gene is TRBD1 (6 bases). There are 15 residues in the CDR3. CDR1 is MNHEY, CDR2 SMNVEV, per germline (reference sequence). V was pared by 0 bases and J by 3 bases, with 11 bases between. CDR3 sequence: CASSLSAGEDYGYTF. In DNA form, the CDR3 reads TGTGCCAGCAGTTTATCGGCAGGGGAGGACTATGGCTACACCTTC.

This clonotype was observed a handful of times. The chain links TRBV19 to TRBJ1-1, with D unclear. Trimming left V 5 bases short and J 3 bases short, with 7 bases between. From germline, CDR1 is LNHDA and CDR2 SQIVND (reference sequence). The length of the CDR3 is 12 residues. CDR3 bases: TGTGCCAGTAGTTCCAGATACACTGAAGCTTTCTTT. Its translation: CASSSRYTEAFF.

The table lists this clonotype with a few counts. This CDR3 reads CASSLLLIRTMNTEAFF. DNA for the CDR3: TGTGCCAGCAGCTTGTTGCTGATAAGAACGATGAACACTGAAGCTTTCTTT. The chain couples TRBV5-4 to TRBJ1-1; D gene uncertain. The CDR3 consists of 17 residues. Germline V gene sequence: CDR1 SGHNT, CDR2 YYREEE (reference sequence). With 1 base removed from V and 0 bases from J, the gap between germline ends came to 16 bases.

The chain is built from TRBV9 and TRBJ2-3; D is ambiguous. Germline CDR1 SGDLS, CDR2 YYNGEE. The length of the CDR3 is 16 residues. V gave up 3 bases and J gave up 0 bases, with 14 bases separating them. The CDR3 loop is CASSAALLSSTDTQYF. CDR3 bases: TGTGCCAGCAGCGCCGCTCTTCTATCTAGCACAGATACGCAGTATTTT.

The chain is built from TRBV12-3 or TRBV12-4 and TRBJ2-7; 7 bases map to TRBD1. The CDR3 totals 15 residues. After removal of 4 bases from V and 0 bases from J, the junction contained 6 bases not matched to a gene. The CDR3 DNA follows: TGTGCCAGCAGTTCACACGCAGGGGGCTCCTACGAGCAGTACTTC. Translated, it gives CASSSHAGGSYEQYF.

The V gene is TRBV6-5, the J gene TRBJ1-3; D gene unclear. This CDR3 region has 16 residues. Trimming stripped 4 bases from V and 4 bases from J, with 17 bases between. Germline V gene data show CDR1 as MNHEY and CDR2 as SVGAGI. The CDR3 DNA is TGTGCCAGCAGTTCCGGGCCAACAATCCTGGGAAACACCATATATTTT. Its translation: CASSSGPTILGNTIYF.

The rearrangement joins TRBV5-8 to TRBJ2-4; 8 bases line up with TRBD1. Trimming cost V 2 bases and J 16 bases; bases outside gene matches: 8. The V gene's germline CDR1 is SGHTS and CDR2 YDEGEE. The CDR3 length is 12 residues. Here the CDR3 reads CASSFRTGRIYF. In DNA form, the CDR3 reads TGTGCCAGCAGCTTCCGGACAGGGAGAATTTACTTC. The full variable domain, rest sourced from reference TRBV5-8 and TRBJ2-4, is EAGVTQSPTHLIKTRGQQATLRCSPISGHTSVYWYQQALGLGLQFLLWYDEGEERNRGNFPPRFSGRQFPNYSSELNVNALELEDSALYLCASSFRTGRIYFGAGTRLSVL.

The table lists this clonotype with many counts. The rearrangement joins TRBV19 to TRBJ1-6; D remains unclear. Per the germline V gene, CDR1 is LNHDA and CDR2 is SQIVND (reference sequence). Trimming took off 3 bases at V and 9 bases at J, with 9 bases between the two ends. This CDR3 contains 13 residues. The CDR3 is CASSIDTSSPLHF. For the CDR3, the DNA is TGTGCCAGTAGTATTGACACGAGTTCACCCCTCCACTTT.

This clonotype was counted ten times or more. The CDR3 reads CASSQESSEKLFF. CDR3 coding DNA: TGTGCCAGCAGCCAAGAATCTAGTGAAAAACTGTTTTTT. The rearrangement joins TRBV4-2 to TRBJ1-4, with D hard to call. This CDR3 region has 13 residues. Trimming stripped 0 bases from V and 7 bases from J, with 6 bases between. Germline CDR1 and CDR2: LGHNA and YNFKEQ.